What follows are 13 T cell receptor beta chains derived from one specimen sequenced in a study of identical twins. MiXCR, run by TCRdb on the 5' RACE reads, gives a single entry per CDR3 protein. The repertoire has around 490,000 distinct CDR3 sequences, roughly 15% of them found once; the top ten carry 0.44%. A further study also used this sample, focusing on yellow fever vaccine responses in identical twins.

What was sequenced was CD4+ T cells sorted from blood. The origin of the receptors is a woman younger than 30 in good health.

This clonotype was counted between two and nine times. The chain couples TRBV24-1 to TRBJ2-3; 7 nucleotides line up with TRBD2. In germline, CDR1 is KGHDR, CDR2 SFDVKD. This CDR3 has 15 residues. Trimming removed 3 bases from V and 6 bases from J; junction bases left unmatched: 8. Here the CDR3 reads CATSDGPTSIDTQYF. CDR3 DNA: TGTGCCACCAGTGATGGACCGACTAGCATCGATACGCAGTATTTT.

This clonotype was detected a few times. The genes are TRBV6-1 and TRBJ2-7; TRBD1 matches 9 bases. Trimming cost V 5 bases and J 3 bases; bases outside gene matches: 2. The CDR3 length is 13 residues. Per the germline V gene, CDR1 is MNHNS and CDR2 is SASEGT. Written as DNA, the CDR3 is TGTGCCAGCAGTCGGGACAGGGACTACGAGCAGTACGTC. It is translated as CASSRDRDYEQYV.

The CDR3 spells CASSPPGAWETQYF. As DNA, the CDR3 is TGTGCCAGCAGCCCTCCGGGGGCGTGGGAGACCCAGTACTTC. The chain has TRBV9 and TRBJ2-5; perhaps D is TRBD1 or TRBD2 (6 bases each). With 4 bases removed from V and 5 bases from J, the gap between germline ends came to 15 bases. CDR1 SGDLS and CDR2 YYNGEE come from the germline V gene. CDR3 length: 14 amino acids.

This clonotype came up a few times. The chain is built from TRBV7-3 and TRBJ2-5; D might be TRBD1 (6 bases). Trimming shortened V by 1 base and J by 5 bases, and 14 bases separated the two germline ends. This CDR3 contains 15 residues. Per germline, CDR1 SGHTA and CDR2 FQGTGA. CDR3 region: CASSLNPGVGETQYF. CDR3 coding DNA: TGTGCCAGCAGCTTAAACCCAGGGGTCGGGGAGACCCAGTACTTC.

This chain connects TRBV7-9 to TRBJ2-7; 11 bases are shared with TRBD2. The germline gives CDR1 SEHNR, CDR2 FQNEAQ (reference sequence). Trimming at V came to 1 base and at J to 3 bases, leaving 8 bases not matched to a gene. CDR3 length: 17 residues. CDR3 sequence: CASSLGDRLAGRYEQYF. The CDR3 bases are TGTGCCAGCAGCTTAGGGGACCGACTAGCGGGACGCTACGAGCAGTACTTC.

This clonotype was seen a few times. The CDR3 DNA sequence: TGCGCCAGCAGAAGCGAGGGCTGGGCCAAAAACATTCAGTACTTC. Translation: CASRSEGWAKNIQYF. The chain has TRBV5-1 and TRBJ2-4, with a possible D match to TRBD2 (5 bases). CDR1 is SGHRS and CDR2 is YFSETQ in the germline V gene. CDR3 length: 15 residues. V shed 5 bases and J shed 1 base, with 13 bases lying between them.

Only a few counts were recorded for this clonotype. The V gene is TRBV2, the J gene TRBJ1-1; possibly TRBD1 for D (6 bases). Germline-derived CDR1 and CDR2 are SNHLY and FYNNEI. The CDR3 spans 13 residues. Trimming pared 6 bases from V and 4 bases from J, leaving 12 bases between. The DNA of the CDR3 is TGTGCCAGCAGCAGGACAGAGTTCACTGAAGCTTTCTTT. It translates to CASSRTEFTEAFF.

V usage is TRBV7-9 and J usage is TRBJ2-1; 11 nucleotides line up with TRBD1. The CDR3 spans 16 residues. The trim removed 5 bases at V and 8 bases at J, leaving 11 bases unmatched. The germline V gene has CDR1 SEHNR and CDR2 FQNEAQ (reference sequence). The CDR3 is CASSTYRDRGRDEQFF. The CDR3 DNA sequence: TGTGCCAGCAGCACATACCGGGACAGGGGGAGGGATGAGCAGTTCTTC.

CDR3 nucleotide sequence: TGTGCCAGCAGTGCACAGACCTCTGGGGCCAACGTCCTGACTTTC. Its protein is CASSAQTSGANVLTF. The rearrangement joins TRBV6-1 to TRBJ2-6; D remains ambiguous. V shed 4 bases and J shed 0 bases, with 7 bases lying between them. The V gene's germline CDR1 is MNHNS and CDR2 SASEGT. The CDR3 is 15 residues long.

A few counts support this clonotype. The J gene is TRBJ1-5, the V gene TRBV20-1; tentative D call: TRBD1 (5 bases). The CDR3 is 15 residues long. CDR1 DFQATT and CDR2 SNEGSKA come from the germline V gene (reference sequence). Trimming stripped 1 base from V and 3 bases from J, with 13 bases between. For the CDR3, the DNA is TGCAGTGCTAGAGGGGGGGATTTGGCCAATCAGCCCCAGCATTTT. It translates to CSARGGDLANQPQHF.

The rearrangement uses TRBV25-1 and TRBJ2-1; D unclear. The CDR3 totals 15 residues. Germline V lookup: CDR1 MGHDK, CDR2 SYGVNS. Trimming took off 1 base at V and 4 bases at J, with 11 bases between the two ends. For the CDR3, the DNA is TGTGCCAGCAGTGAATCAAGGTTAAAGTACAATGAGCAGTTCTTC. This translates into CASSESRLKYNEQFF.

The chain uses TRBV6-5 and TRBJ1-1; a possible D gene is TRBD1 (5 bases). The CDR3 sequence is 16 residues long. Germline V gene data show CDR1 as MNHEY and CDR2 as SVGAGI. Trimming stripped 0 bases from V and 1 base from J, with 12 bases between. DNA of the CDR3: TGTGCCAGCAGTTACTCGAGTGGGACGGGGAACACTGAAGCTTTCTTT. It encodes CASSYSSGTGNTEAFF.

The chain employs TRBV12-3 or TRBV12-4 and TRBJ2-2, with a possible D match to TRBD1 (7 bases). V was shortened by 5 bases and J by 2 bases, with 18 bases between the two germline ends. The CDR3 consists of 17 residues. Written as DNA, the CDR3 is TGTGCCAGCAGTCCACTAGGAGGGGGCAGAAACACCGGGGAGCTGTTTTTT. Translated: CASSPLGGGRNTGELFF.